Sequencing of this T cell receptor (delta chain) was carried out in a study of gamma delta lymphoproliferative disorders and STAT genes (dated by TCRdb to 2016 to 2018). Turning to the overall study: Gamma-chain libraries were prepared from at least 50 ng of genomic DNA using the LymphoTrack Dx TCRG Assay. The study profiled TCR gamma and delta CDR3 repertoires by deep sequencing in Tgammadelta lymphoproliferative disease patients and healthy controls, within a larger immunophenotypic and STAT-mutation study. To confirm results, a couple of gamma-chain samples and every delta-chain sample were sequenced twice. Because no corresponding Invivoscribe delta assay was available, delta-chain libraries were prepared according to the standard operating procedure of the EuroClonality-NGS working group. Results the study describes overall, beyond this receptor: Almost every major gamma and delta clonotype found in patients was public, meaning shared with at least one healthy donor, with just a couple of gamma clonotypes being private to disease. According to the authors, NGS specificity may be reduced at low frequencies, so whether leukemic clones are public or private needs confirmation. When whole repertoires were clustered, gamma repertoires from patients grouped apart from those of healthy controls, but delta repertoires did not separate between the groups. Control T cells likely spanned varied maturation stages, while leukemic cells were skewed toward terminal effectors, potentially limiting patient-control comparisons.

Genomic DNA from peripheral blood mononuclear cells isolated from patients and controls was used for TCR sequencing. The control group, matched to the patients for age and sex, consisted of approximately 23 healthy adult blood donors (approximately 12 males and approximately 11 females) with a median age of almost 65 years. In both library methods, multiplex PCR was carried out with primers targeting conserved V and J regions of the TCR genes. Amplicons were purified, pooled and sequenced on an Illumina MiSeq platform. The paper's processing steps were these. V(D)J alignment, clonotype assembly and translation were done with MiXCR, while functionality assessment and CDR3 repertoire analyses were done with VDJtools. The IMGT definition of CDR3 was applied, and only productive sequences using functional genes were analyzed, with ORF genes and pseudogenes left out. A custom Python script searched for identical amino acid CDR3s of major clonotypes (frequency >=5%) across all patients and controls. A one-sided non-parametric Wilcoxon test was used to compare clonotype frequencies in patients versus controls. TCRdb reanalyzed the public reads with the CATT caller, and identical DNA sequences were merged afterwards. The V and J calls reflect TCRdb's pipeline rather than the authors' work. This sample has approximately 1,000 delta-chain clones in its table, and about 1.6% of those were observed once. The ten top clones hold 71% of the sample.

Within its sample, this clone is medium-sized (0.01 to 0.1%). The specificity of this receptor is unknown. A far larger clone is one nucleotide away, so this likely arose from a read error. CDR1 and CDR2, per the germline V gene, are TSWWSYY and QGS. The CDR3 goes from the cysteine to the phenylalanine over 22 residues. The retained sequence is limited to the CDR3, 66 bases, with the frame set at the first base. Sequencing was carried out using blood. The chain was built from TRDV1 and TRDJ1, with 9 bases matching TRDD3. The clonotype was recovered from a human donor in good health. The DNA reads as follows: TGTGCTCTTGGGGAATTGCCCCTTCCCATTCCCCCCATGGGGATACGCGGCGATAAACCCATCTTT. Its protein is CALGELPLPIPPMGIRGDKPIF.